The rows below give T cell receptor beta chains drawn from one sample of a study of cytomegalovirus exposure and HLA in healthy donors. The data were produced by immunoSEQ multiplex PCR, yet TCRdb's version contains in-frame clones alone and is incomplete. The sample carries under 100,000 clones, approximately 81% recorded once. The material sequenced was PBMCs. These TCRs come from a woman aged 18-29 years in good health and CMV-seropositive. Both conserved end residues are part of each CDR3. D genes are given only for firm matches. Only some rows state a clone size, as once, few, many or a class for expanded clones.

>TRBV18|NA|NA|TRBJ2-2
CASSPRQVSVRGNTGELFF
TGTGCCAGCTCACCTCGACAGGTCTCGGTTCGGGGGAACACCGGGGAGCTGTTTTTT
>TRBV2|NA|NA|TRBJ1-1
CASGRGTEAFF
TGTGCCAGCGGCCGGGGCACTGAAGCTTTCTTT
>TRBV9|TRBD2|once|TRBJ2-5
CASSATSGGQETQYF
TGTGCCAGCAGCGCGACTAGCGGGGGGCAAGAGACCCAGTACTTC
>TRBV28|TRBD1|NA|TRBJ1-4
CASSTPGQGWTNEKLFF
TGTGCCAGCAGTACCCCCGGACAGGGATGGACTAATGAAAAACTGTTTTTT
>TRBV28|TRBD1|NA|TRBJ2-7
CASSLHRTGGFYEQYF
TGTGCCAGCAGTTTACATCGGACAGGGGGCTTTTACGAGCAGTACTTC
>TRBV30|TRBD1|few|TRBJ1-4
CACTPRTGVEKLFF
TGTGCCTGTACTCCACGGACAGGGGTCGAAAAACTGTTTTTT
>TRBV11-3|TRBD2|NA|TRBJ2-5
CASSRGLAGKETQYF
TGTGCCAGCAGCAGGGGACTAGCGGGGAAAGAGACCCAGTACTTC
>TRBV11-2|NA|few|TRBJ1-5
CASSLGAGGNQPQHF
TGTGCCAGCAGCTTAGGGGCAGGGGGCAATCAGCCCCAGCATTTT
>TRBV6-5|NA|NA|TRBJ1-5
CASSWGMGAKQPQHF
TGTGCCAGCAGTTGGGGGATGGGGGCAAAACAGCCCCAGCATTTT
>TRBV11-3|TRBD1|once|TRBJ2-3
CASSSRDRGTDTQYF
TGTGCCAGCAGCTCCCGGGACAGGGGGACAGATACGCAGTATTTT
>TRBV9|TRBD2|once|TRBJ2-3
CASSVAFSGFDTQYF
TGTGCCAGCAGCGTAGCTTTTAGCGGGTTCGATACGCAGTATTTT
>TRBV6-5|NA|NA|TRBJ1-2
CASSQRNYGYTF
TGTGCCAGCAGCCAGCGAAACTATGGCTACACCTTC
>TRBV18|TRBD1|NA|TRBJ1-6
CASSPPVGTGNSPLHF
TGTGCCAGCTCACCACCGGTGGGGACAGGAAATTCACCCCTCCACTTT
>TRBV18|NA|NA|TRBJ1-1
CASSSRRGQPPTEAFF
TGTGCCAGCTCATCTAGGCGGGGGCAGCCGCCCACTGAAGCTTTCTTT
>TRBV5-8|NA|NA|TRBJ2-1
CASSQSYNEQFF
TGTGCCAGCAGCCAGTCCTACAATGAGCAGTTCTTC
>TRBV4-2|TRBD1|NA|TRBJ2-4
CASSQGTGGNIQYF
TGTGCCAGCAGCCAGGGGACAGGGGGGAACATTCAGTACTTC
>TRBV29-1|TRBD1|NA|TRBJ2-7
CSVVGGTGSYEQYF
TGCAGCGTGGTGGGTGGGACAGGCTCCTACGAGCAGTACTTC
>TRBV7-9|NA|NA|TRBJ1-1
CASSLERGTEAFF
TGTGCCAGCAGCTTAGAGAGAGGGACTGAAGCTTTCTTT
>TRBV19|TRBD1|once|TRBJ2-7
CASSIWGRDSPYSPYEQYF
TGTGCCAGTAGTATTTGGGGCAGGGACAGCCCTTATAGTCCCTACGAGCAGTACTTC
>TRBV6-6|NA|NA|TRBJ1-5
CASSTSQNQPQHF
TGTGCCAGCAGTACATCGCAGAATCAGCCCCAGCATTTT
>TRBV18|TRBD1|NA|TRBJ2-3
CASSPPRTGDGGSTDTQYF
TGTGCCAGCTCACCACCGAGGACAGGGGACGGGGGGAGCACAGATACGCAGTATTTT
>TRBV10-3|TRBD2|once|TRBJ2-5
CASSGGEYQETQYF
TGTGCCAGTTCCGGGGGGGAGTACCAAGAGACCCAGTACTTC
>TRBV6-5|TRBD1|NA|TRBJ2-3
CASTSPGQDVGTQYF
TGTGCCAGCACCTCCCCGGGACAGGACGTTGGTACGCAGTATTTT
>TRBV9|NA|few|TRBJ2-7
CASSVAATGSYEQYF
TGTGCCAGCAGCGTAGCGGCTACCGGGTCCTACGAGCAGTACTTC
>TRBV28|NA|NA|TRBJ1-2
CASSRGGYGYTF
TGTGCCAGCAGTAGGGGAGGCTATGGCTACACCTTC
>TRBV19|NA|NA|TRBJ1-4
CASSSPGGEWGKLFF
TGTGCCAGTAGTAGCCCCGGAGGTGAATGGGGAAAACTGTTTTTT
>TRBV28|NA|NA|TRBJ1-1
CASIMNTEAFF
TGTGCCAGCATCATGAACACTGAAGCTTTCTTT
>TRBV5-1|NA|once|TRBJ2-1
CASSWGVGGNNEQFF
TGCGCCAGCAGCTGGGGGGTTGGAGGGAACAATGAGCAGTTCTTC
>TRBV30|NA|NA|TRBJ2-1
CAWGVKRNEQFF
TGTGCCTGGGGCGTGAAGCGTAATGAGCAGTTCTTC
>TRBV28|NA|NA|TRBJ1-4
CASSFFATNEKLFF
TGTGCCAGCAGTTTCTTTGCAACTAATGAAAAACTGTTTTTT
>TRBV28|NA|few|TRBJ1-5
CASSAVVSEGGNQPQHF
TGTGCCAGTAGTGCGGTAGTTTCGGAGGGTGGCAATCAGCCCCAGCATTTT
>TRBV20-1|TRBD1|NA|TRBJ2-4
CSARGDRLDF
TGCAGTGCTAGGGGGGACAGGCTAGACTTC
>TRBV13|NA|NA|TRBJ1-4
CASSRRAGGEKLFF
TGTGCCAGCAGCCGTCGGGCCGGAGGTGAAAAACTGTTTTTT
>TRBV6-1|NA|NA|TRBJ1-2
CASRPGHINYGYTF
TGTGCCAGCAGACCGGGTCATATTAACTATGGCTACACCTTC